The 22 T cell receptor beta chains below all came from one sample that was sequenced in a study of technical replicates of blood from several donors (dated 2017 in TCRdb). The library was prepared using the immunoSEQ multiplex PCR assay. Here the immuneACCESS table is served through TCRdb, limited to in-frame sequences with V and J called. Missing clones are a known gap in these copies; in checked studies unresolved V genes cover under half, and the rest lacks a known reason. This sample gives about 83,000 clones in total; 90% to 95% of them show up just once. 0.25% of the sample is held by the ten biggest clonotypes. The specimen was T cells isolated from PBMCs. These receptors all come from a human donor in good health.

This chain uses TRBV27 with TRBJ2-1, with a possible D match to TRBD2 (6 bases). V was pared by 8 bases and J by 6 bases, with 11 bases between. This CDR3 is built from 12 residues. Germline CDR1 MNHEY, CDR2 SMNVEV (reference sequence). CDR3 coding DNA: TGTGCCAGCTTCACTAGCCGCAATGAGCAGTTCTTC. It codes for CASFTSRNEQFF.

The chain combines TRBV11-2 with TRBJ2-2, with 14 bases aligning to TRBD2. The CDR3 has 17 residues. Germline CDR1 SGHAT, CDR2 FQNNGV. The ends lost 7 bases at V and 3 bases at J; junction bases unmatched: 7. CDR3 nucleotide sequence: TGTGCCAGCACCAGGGGGACTAGCGGGAGTTACACCGGGGAGCTGTTTTTT. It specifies CASTRGTSGSYTGELFF. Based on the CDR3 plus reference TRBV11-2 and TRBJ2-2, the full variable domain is EAGVAQSPRYKIIEKRQSVAFWCNPISGHATLYWYQQILGQGPKLLIQFQNNGVVDDSQLPKDRFSAERLKGVDSTLKIQPAKLEDSAVYLCASTRGTSGSYTGELFFGEGSRLTVL.

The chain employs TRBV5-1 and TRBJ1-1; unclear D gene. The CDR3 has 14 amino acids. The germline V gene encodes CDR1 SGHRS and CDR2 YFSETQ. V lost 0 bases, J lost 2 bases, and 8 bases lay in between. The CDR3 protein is CASSLAVINTEAFF. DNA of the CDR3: TGCGCCAGCAGCTTGGCAGTTATTAACACTGAAGCTTTCTTT.

Here the CDR3 reads CASSQTGVIPYEQYF. The DNA of the CDR3 is TGTGCCAGCAGCCAGACAGGGGTTATCCCCTACGAGCAGTACTTC. The chain couples TRBV14 to TRBJ2-7, with TRBD1 identical over 8 bases. J was trimmed by 2 bases and V by 3 bases; bases with no gene match: 6. Germline V gene lookup returns CDR1 SGHDN and CDR2 FVKESK. This CDR3 region has 15 residues. Looking up the rest from reference TRBV14 and TRBJ2-7 gives the full variable domain: EAGVTQFPSHSVIEKGQTVTLRCDPISGHDNLYWYRRVMGKEIKFLLHFVKESKQDESGMPNNRFLAERTGGTYSTLKVQPAELEDSGVYFCASSQTGVIPYEQYFGPGTRLTVT.

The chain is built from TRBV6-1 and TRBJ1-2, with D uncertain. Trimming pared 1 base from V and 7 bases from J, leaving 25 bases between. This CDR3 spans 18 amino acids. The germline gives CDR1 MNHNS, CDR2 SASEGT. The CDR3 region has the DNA TGTGCCAGCAGTGAAGGCCCCTCCAAGTTTTTAGTTCCCGGTGGCTACACCTTC. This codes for CASSEGPSKFLVPGGYTF.

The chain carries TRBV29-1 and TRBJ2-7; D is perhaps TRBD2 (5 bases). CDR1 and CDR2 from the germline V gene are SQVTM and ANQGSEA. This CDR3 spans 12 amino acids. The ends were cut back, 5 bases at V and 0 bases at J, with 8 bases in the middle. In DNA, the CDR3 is TGCAGCGTTCAAGGGAGCTCCTACGAGCAGTACTTC. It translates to CSVQGSSYEQYF.

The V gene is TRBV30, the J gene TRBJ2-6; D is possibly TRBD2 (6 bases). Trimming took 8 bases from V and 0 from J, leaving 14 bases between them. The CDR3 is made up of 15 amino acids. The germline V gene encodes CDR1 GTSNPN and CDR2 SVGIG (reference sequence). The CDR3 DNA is TGTGCCGGAGGGCGTGGAAGCTCTGGGGCCAACGTCCTGACTTTC. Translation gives CAGGRGSSGANVLTF. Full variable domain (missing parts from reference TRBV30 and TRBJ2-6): SQTIHQWPATLVQPVGSPLSLECTVEGTSNPNLYWYRQAAGRGLQLLFYSVGIGQISSEVPQNLSASRPQDRQFILSSKKLLLSDSGFYLCAGGRGSSGANVLTFGAGSRLTVL.

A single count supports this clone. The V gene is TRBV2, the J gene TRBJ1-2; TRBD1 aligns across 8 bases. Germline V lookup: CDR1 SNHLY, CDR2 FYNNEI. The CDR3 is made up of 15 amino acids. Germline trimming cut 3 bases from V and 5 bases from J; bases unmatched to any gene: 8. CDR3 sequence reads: CASSDVMQGAYGYTF. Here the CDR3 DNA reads TGTGCCAGCAGTGATGTTATGCAGGGGGCTTATGGCTACACCTTC.

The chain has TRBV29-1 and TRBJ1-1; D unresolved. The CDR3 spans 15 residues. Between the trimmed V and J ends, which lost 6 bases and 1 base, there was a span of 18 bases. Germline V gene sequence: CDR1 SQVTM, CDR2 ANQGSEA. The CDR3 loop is CSVAKRLLKNTEAFF. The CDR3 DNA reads TGCAGCGTCGCTAAAAGATTGTTGAAGAACACTGAAGCTTTCTTT.

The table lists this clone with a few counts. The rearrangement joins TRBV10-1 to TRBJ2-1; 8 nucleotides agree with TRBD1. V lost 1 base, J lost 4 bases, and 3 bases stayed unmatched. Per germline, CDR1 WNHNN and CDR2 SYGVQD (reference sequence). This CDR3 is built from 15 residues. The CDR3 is CASSEFQGAYNEQFF. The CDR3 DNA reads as TGCGCCAGCAGTGAGTTCCAGGGGGCGTACAATGAGCAGTTCTTC.

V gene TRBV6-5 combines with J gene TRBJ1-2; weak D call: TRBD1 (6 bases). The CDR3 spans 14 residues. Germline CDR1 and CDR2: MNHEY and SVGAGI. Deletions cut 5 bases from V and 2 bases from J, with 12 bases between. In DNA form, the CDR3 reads TGTGCCAGCAGTGACGGGCAGGGGAACTATGGCTACACCTTC. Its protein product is CASSDGQGNYGYTF.

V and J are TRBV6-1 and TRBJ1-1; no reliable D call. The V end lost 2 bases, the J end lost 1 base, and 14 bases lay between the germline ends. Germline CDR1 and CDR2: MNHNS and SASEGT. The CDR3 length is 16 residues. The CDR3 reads CASSELLAERNTEAFF. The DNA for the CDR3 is TGTGCCAGCAGTGAATTGCTGGCAGAAAGGAACACTGAAGCTTTCTTT.

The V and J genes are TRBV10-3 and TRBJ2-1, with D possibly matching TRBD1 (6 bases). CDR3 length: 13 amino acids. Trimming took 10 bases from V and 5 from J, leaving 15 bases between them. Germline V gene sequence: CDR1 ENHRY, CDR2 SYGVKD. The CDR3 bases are TGTGCCACAAGACAGGAGTCACACAATGAGCAGTTCTTC. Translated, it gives CATRQESHNEQFF.

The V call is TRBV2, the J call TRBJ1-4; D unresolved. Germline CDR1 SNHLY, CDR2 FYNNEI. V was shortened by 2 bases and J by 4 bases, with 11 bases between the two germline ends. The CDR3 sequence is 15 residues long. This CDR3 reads CASSEFSGFNEKLFF. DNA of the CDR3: TGTGCCAGCAGTGAATTCTCGGGTTTTAATGAAAAACTGTTTTTT. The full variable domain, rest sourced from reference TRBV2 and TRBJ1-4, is EPEVTQTPSHQVTQMGQEVILRCVPISNHLYFYWYRQILGQKVEFLVSFYNNEISEKSEIFDDQFSVERPDGSNFTLKIRSTKLEDSAMYFCASSEFSGFNEKLFFGSGTQLSVL.

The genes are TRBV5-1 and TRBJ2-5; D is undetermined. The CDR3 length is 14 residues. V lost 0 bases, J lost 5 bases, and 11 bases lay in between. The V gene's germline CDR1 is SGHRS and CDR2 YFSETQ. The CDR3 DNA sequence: TGCGCCAGCAGCTTGGATACGGTGAGGGAGACCCAGTACTTC. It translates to CASSLDTVRETQYF.

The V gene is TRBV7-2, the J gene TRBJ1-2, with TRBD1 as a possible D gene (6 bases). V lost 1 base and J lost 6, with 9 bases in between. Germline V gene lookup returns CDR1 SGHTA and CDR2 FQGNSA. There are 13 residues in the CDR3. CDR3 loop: CASSLDPGDGYTF. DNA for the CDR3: TGTGCCAGCAGCTTAGACCCAGGGGATGGCTACACCTTC.

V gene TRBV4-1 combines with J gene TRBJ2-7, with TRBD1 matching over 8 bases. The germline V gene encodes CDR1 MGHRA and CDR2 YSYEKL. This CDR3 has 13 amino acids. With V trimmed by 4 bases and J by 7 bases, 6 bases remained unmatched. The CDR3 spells CASSRTGTGEQYF. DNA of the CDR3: TGCGCCAGCAGCCGGACCGGGACAGGAGAGCAGTACTTC.

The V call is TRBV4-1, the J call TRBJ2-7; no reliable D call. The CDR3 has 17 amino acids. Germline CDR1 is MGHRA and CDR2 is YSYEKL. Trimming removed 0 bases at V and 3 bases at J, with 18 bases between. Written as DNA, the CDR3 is TGCGCCAGCAGCCAAGAAGGTGTGGGCCCCATAAGCTACGAGCAGTACTTC. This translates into CASSQEGVGPISYEQYF.

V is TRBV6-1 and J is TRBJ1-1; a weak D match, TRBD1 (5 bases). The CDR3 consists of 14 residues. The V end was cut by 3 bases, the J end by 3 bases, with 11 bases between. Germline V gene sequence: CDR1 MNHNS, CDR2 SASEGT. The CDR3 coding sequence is TGTGCCAGCAGTGAGGTAGGGGAGGACACTGAAGCTTTCTTT. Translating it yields CASSEVGEDTEAFF.

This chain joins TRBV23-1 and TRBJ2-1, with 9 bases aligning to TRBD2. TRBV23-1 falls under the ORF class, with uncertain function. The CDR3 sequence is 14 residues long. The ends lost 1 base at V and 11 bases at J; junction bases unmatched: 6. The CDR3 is CASSQLWTSAQQFF. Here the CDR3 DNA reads TGCGCCAGCAGTCAATTATGGACTAGCGCTCAGCAGTTCTTC.

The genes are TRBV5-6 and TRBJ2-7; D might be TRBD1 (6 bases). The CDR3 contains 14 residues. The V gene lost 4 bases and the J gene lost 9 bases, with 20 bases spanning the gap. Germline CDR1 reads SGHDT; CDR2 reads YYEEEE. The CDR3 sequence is CASSKRQVLSGQYF. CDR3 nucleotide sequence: TGTGCCAGCAGCAAGAGACAGGTCCTCTCTGGGCAGTACTTC.

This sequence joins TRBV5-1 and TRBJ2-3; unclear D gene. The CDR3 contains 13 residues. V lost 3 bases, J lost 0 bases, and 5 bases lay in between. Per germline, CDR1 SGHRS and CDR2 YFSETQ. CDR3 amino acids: CASSSVSTDTQYF. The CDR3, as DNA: TGCGCCAGCAGCTCCGTTAGCACAGATACGCAGTATTTT.